This TCR beta chain was identified during a study of blood T cell repertoires in COVID-19. Method: immunoSEQ multiplex PCR; TCRdb's copy keeps in-frame clones and lacks some. The repertoire holds some 200,000 clones, with 80% to 90% as singletons. The CDR3 spans 12 residues. The V end was cut by 4 bases, the J end by 11 bases, with 12 bases between. Germline lookup yields CDR1 SGHVS and CDR2 FQNEAQ. The chain recombines TRBV7-8 with TRBJ2-4; D is possibly TRBD1 (5 bases). This clonotype originated in a man aged 25-45 years with active or convalescent COVID-19. The sequencing sample was made of peripheral blood. CDR3 residues: CASSSEQGLQYF. The CDR3, as DNA: TGTGCCAGCAGCTCAGAGCAGGGCCTTCAGTACTTC.